The rows below give T cell receptor beta chains drawn from one sample of a study of blood T cell repertoires in COVID-19. Assay: immunoSEQ multiplex PCR; the TCRdb copy retains only in-frame clones and omits some. The sample records around 250,000 clones, around nine tenths being singletons. The sample comprised peripheral blood. These receptor sequences come from a woman in her sixties or seventies with active or convalescent COVID-19. CDR3s include the opening cysteine and the closing phenylalanine or tryptophan. The order of the fields is clone size, D gene, J gene, V gene, CDR3 DNA, CDR3 protein. The D gene is left open where the match is weak. Clone size appears in some rows only: once, few, many, or a class for an expanded clone.

-	TRBD2	TRBJ2-1	TRBV5-1	TGCGCCAGCAGCTCCGGACTAGCGGGCTACAATGAGCAGTTCTTC	CASSSGLAGYNEQFF
-	-	TRBJ2-2	TRBV6-2/TRBV6-3	TGTGCCAGCAGTTACTTCGGGGGGCACTCCACCGGGGAGCTGTTTTTT	CASSYFGGHSTGELFF
-	-	TRBJ1-1	TRBV5-1	TGCGCCAGCAGCTTCGGTCGGGGGAACACTGAAGCTTTCTTT	CASSFGRGNTEAFF
-	-	TRBJ1-5	TRBV2	TGTGCCAGCATGTTAGAATTTTCCAGCAATCAGCCCCAGCATTTT	CASMLEFSSNQPQHF
-	-	TRBJ2-3	TRBV6-2/TRBV6-3	TGTGCCAGCAGTTACTCCCGACAGACGCGCACAGATACGCAGTATTTT	CASSYSRQTRTDTQYF
-	-	TRBJ1-5	TRBV20-1	TGCAGTGCTAGGGGCGATCAGCCCCAGCATTTT	CSARGDQPQHF
few	TRBD1	TRBJ2-6	TRBV24-1	TGTGCCACCTCACAGGGGGCTGGGGCCAACGTCCTGACTTTC	CATSQGAGANVLTF
once	TRBD2	TRBJ2-1	TRBV6-5	TGTGCCAGCAGACAGCGGGGGGTCGGGGAGCAGTTCTTC	CASRQRGVGEQFF
-	TRBD1	TRBJ1-1	TRBV6-1	TGTGCCAGCAGTGACACAGGGGTCACTGAAGCTTTCTTT	CASSDTGVTEAFF
-	TRBD1	TRBJ1-3	TRBV6-5	TGTGCCAGCAGTTACTCGGGACAGAATGTTGGAAACACCATATATTTT	CASSYSGQNVGNTIYF
-	TRBD1	TRBJ1-2	TRBV2	TGTGCCAGCAGGGCCGGGACAGGGGGTAATGGCTACACCTTC	CASRAGTGGNGYTF
-	TRBD1	TRBJ1-2	TRBV19	TGTGCCAGTAGCAAGAAGCAGGGGGCCCTTACCTATGGCTACACCTTC	CASSKKQGALTYGYTF
-	TRBD2	TRBJ2-3	TRBV18	TGTGCCAGCACCAGAGCTAGCGGGGGACGCACAGATACGCAGTATTTT	CASTRASGGRTDTQYF
few	TRBD1	TRBJ1-5	TRBV19	TGTGCCAGTAGTAACAGGGGGCTTGGAAATCAGCCCCAGCATTTT	CASSNRGLGNQPQHF
-	-	TRBJ1-1	TRBV4-1	TGCGCCAGCAGTTTCAGCCCGACAGTCAGGAACACTGAAGCTTTCTTT	CASSFSPTVRNTEAFF
-	-	TRBJ1-3	TRBV5-5	TGTGCCAGCAGCTCCGACACCACCCTCTCTGGAAACACCATATATTTT	CASSSDTTLSGNTIYF
-	TRBD1	TRBJ1-1	TRBV7-6	TGTGCCAGCAGCTTACAACCGGGACAGGGATGGGGCTCAGAAGCTTTCTTT	CASSLQPGQGWGSEAFF
-	-	TRBJ1-4	TRBV20-1	TGCAGTCTACAGGATAATGAAAAACTGTTTTTT	CSLQDNEKLFF
-	TRBD1	TRBJ1-5	TRBV5-1	TGCGCCAGCAGTCCGGGACAGATTAATCAGCCCCAGCATTTT	CASSPGQINQPQHF
-	-	TRBJ1-4	TRBV6-5	TGTGCCAGCAGTTACCTAGGAGAAAAACTGTTTTTT	CASSYLGEKLFF
-	TRBD1	TRBJ2-2	TRBV7-2	TGTGCCAGCAGCTCCCCTAACAGGGGGCCTTCCACCGGGGAGCTGTTTTTT	CASSSPNRGPSTGELFF
-	-	TRBJ1-1	TRBV6-1	TGTGCCAGCAGTGAAATGTTCGTGCATACAACTGAAGCTTTCTTT	CASSEMFVHTTEAFF
-	TRBD1	TRBJ2-3	TRBV10-3	TGTGCCATCAACGAATACAGGGGCCACACAGATACGCAGTATTTT	CAINEYRGHTDTQYF
few	-	TRBJ1-2	TRBV12-5	TGTGCTAGTGGGGATACAGGATACTATGGCTACACCTTC	CASGDTGYYGYTF
-	-	TRBJ2-7	TRBV7-2	TGTGCCAGCAGCCCCCGCGGACAGTCCAGGTCTCCCTGGTACTTC	CASSPRGQSRSPWYF
-	TRBD1	TRBJ1-2	TRBV5-4	TGTGCCAGCAGCTCAATCGACAGGGTCTATGGCTACACCTTC	CASSSIDRVYGYTF
-	TRBD1	TRBJ1-1	TRBV28	TGTGCCAGCAGTCCAACGACAGGGGTCAACACTGAAGCTTTCTTT	CASSPTTGVNTEAFF
-	TRBD1	TRBJ1-2	TRBV19	TGTGCCAGTACCAACAGACGACAGGGCCGCTACACCTTC	CASTNRRQGRYTF
-	-	TRBJ1-1	TRBV18	TGTGCCAGCTCACCACTGCAAGGGGGTAACACTGAAGCTTTCTTT	CASSPLQGGNTEAFF